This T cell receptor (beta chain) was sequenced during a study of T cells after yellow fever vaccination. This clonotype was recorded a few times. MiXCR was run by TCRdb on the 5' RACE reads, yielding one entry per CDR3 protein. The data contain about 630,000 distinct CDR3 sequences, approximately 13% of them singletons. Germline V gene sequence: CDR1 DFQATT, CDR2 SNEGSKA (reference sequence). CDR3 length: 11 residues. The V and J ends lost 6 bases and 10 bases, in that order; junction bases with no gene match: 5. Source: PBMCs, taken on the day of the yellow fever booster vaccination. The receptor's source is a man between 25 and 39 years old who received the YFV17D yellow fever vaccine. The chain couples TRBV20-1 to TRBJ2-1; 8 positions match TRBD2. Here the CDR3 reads CSALSGVEQFF. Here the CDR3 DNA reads TGCAGTGCCCTTAGCGGGGTGGAGCAGTTCTTC.